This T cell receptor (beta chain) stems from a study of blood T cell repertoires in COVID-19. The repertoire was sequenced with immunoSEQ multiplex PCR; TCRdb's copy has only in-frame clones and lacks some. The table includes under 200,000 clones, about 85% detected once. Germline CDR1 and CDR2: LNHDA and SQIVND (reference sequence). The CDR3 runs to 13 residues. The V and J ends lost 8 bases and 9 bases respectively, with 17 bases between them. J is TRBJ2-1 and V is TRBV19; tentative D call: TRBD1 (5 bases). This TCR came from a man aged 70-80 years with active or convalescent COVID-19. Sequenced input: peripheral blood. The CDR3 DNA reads TGTGCCAGTCAAGGGGCTTCCCGAAGTGAGCAGTTCTTC. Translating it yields CASQGASRSEQFF.